Below are 23 T cell receptor beta chains sequenced from a single sample in a study of T cell changes during pregnancy in multiple sclerosis. TCRdb keeps only in-frame clones here, not all; method: immunoSEQ multiplex PCR. Of some 79,000 clones in the sample, 75% to 95% were seen once. The specimen was CD4+ T cells from peripheral blood mononuclear cells, collected in the second trimester of pregnancy. These receptors all stem from a female donor with multiple sclerosis, enrolled in a pregnancy study.

This chain joins TRBV29-1 and TRBJ2-3, with 7 positions matching TRBD2. The CDR3 runs 13 residues. Germline lookup yields CDR1 SQVTM and CDR2 ANQGSEA. The V segment lost 5 bases and the J segment 3 bases; nucleotides outside the gene matches: 5. The DNA for the CDR3 is TGCAGCGTTCGCGGGAGAAGGACAGATACGCAGTATTTT. Its translation is CSVRGRRTDTQYF.

This clone was observed a handful of times. V is TRBV2 and J is TRBJ2-7, with 7 bases that match TRBD2. Per germline, CDR1 SNHLY and CDR2 FYNNEI. This CDR3 is built from 14 residues. After removal of 7 bases from V and 5 bases from J, the junction contained 11 bases not matched to a gene. This chain's CDR3 is CASNPQGGSDEQYF. The CDR3 DNA is TGTGCCAGCAACCCCCAGGGAGGGTCGGACGAGCAGTACTTC.

The chain has TRBV5-4 and TRBJ2-5; 12 bases agree with TRBD1. Per the germline V gene, CDR1 is SGHNT and CDR2 is YYREEE (reference sequence). V lost 4 bases and J lost 1; bases outside the gene matches: 14. The CDR3 runs to 19 residues. CDR3 sequence reads: CASSGGQGAGTPPQETQYF. The CDR3 nucleotides read TGTGCCAGCAGCGGGGGACAGGGGGCAGGCACACCGCCCCAAGAGACCCAGTACTTC. Together with reference TRBV5-4 and TRBJ2-5, the CDR3 gives the full variable domain: ETGVTQSPTHLIKTRGQQVTLRCSSQSGHNTVSWYQQALGQGPQFIFQYYREEENGRGNFPPRFSGLQFPNYSSELNVNALELDDSALYLCASSGGQGAGTPPQETQYFGPGTRLLVL.

The chain has TRBV9 and TRBJ1-1; TRBD1 matches at 7 bases. J gave up 3 bases and V 0 bases, and 14 bases lay outside the gene matches. The CDR3 has 18 amino acids. Germline V lookup: CDR1 SGDLS, CDR2 YYNGEE. The CDR3 protein is CASSVAPLIRQGYTEAFF. Here the CDR3 DNA reads TGTGCCAGCAGCGTAGCCCCATTGATAAGACAGGGCTACACTGAAGCTTTCTTT.

V usage is TRBV28 and J usage is TRBJ2-3; possible D gene TRBD2, 6 bases. V was shortened by 5 bases and J by 1 base, with 13 bases between the two germline ends. CDR1 is MDHEN, CDR2 SYDVKM, per germline. This CDR3 is 15 amino acids long. CDR3 DNA: TGTGCCAGCAGTACGGCGTCTAGCGGCACAGATACGCAGTATTTT. Translated: CASSTASSGTDTQYF.

Details on this clone: Distinct nucleotide sequences in the sample also encode this CDR3. The J gene is TRBJ1-1, the V gene TRBV7-3; D is perhaps TRBD1 (6 bases). V lost 5 bases and J 1 base, leaving 8 bases between the germline ends. Germline CDR1 and CDR2: SGHTA and FQGTGA. The CDR3 runs 13 residues. CDR3 in amino acids: CASSPGQNTEAFF. In DNA, the CDR3 is TGTGCCAGCAGCCCGGGACAGAACACTGAAGCTTTCTTT.

This sequence joins TRBV27 and TRBJ2-1; 9 nucleotides match TRBD1. Germline V gives CDR1 MNHEY, CDR2 SMNVEV (reference sequence). Trimming cost V 6 bases and J 4 bases; bases outside gene matches: 7. This CDR3 is built from 15 residues. In DNA, the CDR3 is TGTGCCAGCAGCCCAGACAGGGGGGGATACAATGAGCAGTTCTTC. This translates into CASSPDRGGYNEQFF.

This clone has only one observation. This chain links TRBV9 with TRBJ1-4, with 7 bases identical to TRBD1. This CDR3 contains 16 residues. V lost 0 bases, J lost 5 bases, and 7 bases stayed unmatched. Germline V gene sequence: CDR1 SGDLS, CDR2 YYNGEE. The DNA for the CDR3 is TGTGCCAGCAGCGTAGAGGGGGCTAGAACGAATGAAAAACTGTTTTTT. It encodes CASSVEGARTNEKLFF.

The V gene is TRBV29-1, the J gene TRBJ2-1, with D perhaps TRBD1 (6 bases). The length of the CDR3 is 11 residues. From germline, CDR1 is SQVTM and CDR2 ANQGSEA. V was pared by 4 bases and J by 10 bases, with 11 bases between. CDR3 sequence: CSVAGAREQFF. CDR3 bases: TGCAGCGTTGCAGGGGCTAGGGAGCAGTTCTTC.

J is TRBJ1-1 and V is TRBV7-2; possibly TRBD1 for D (6 bases). CDR3 length: 15 amino acids. V shed 5 bases and J shed 1 base, with 14 bases lying between them. CDR1 is SGHTA, CDR2 FQGNSA, per germline. CDR3 nucleotides: TGTGCCAGCAGCACACAGGGTGGCGGGAACACTGAAGCTTTCTTT. Encoded protein: CASSTQGGGNTEAFF. Based on the CDR3 plus reference TRBV7-2 and TRBJ1-1, the full variable domain is GAGVSQSPSNKVTEKGKDVELRCDPISGHTALYWYRQSLGQGLEFLIYFQGNSAPDKSGLPSDRFSAERTGGSVSTLTIQRTQQEDSAVYLCASSTQGGGNTEAFFGQGTRLTVV.

This rearrangement joins TRBV2 to TRBJ1-2; D is undetermined. The CDR3 extends over 14 amino acids. V lost 1 base, J lost 4 bases, and 10 bases lay in between. Germline V gives CDR1 SNHLY, CDR2 FYNNEI. The CDR3: CASSEGRGAYGYTF. CDR3 in DNA: TGTGCCAGCAGTGAAGGCCGGGGAGCCTATGGCTACACCTTC.

The V call is TRBV6-5, the J call TRBJ2-7; 11 bases align to TRBD2. The CDR3 loop spans 14 amino acids. Germline lookup yields CDR1 MNHEY and CDR2 SVGAGI. The ends lost 8 bases at V and 3 bases at J; junction bases unmatched: 6. This CDR3 reads CASRGLADHYEQYF. The CDR3 bases are TGTGCCAGCCGGGGACTAGCGGACCACTACGAGCAGTACTTC.

In the case of this clone: The same CDR3 is also encoded by other DNA sequences in this sample. The chain is built from TRBV30 and TRBJ1-4; 7 bases are shared with TRBD1. CDR3 length: 16 amino acids. The V gene end was trimmed by 0 bases and the J gene end by 2 bases; junction bases not matched to a gene: 6. CDR1 and CDR2 from the germline V gene are GTSNPN and SVGIG (reference sequence). CDR3 sequence: CAWSVGQAATNEKLFF. The CDR3 nucleotides read TGTGCCTGGAGTGTCGGACAGGCTGCGACTAATGAAAAACTGTTTTTT.

The chain links TRBV5-1 to TRBJ1-1; TRBD1 matches at 9 bases. The germline V gene has CDR1 SGHRS and CDR2 YFSETQ. The CDR3 consists of 14 residues. V lost 3 bases and J lost 5; bases outside the gene matches: 5. The CDR3 sequence: CASSSDRGKTEAFF. The CDR3 DNA sequence: TGCGCCAGCAGCTCCGACAGGGGGAAGACTGAAGCTTTCTTT.

This rearrangement joins TRBV5-1 to TRBJ2-1; perhaps TRBD1 as D (5 bases). The V end lost 3 bases, the J end lost 3 bases, and 10 bases lay between the germline ends. Looked up from germline, CDR1 is SGHRS and CDR2 is YFSETQ. This CDR3 comprises 14 residues. The CDR3 DNA is TGCGCCAGCAGCTCGACAGACAGCTACAATGAGCAGTTCTTC. Translation: CASSSTDSYNEQFF. Based on the CDR3 plus reference TRBV5-1 and TRBJ2-1, the full variable domain is KAGVTQTPRYLIKTRGQQVTLSCSPISGHRSVSWYQQTPGQGLQFLFEYFSETQRNKGNFPGRFSGRQFSNSRSEMNVSTLELGDSALYLCASSSTDSYNEQFFGPGTRLTVL.

This clone was counted once. The rearrangement links TRBV9 to TRBJ2-7, with TRBD1 as a possible D gene (5 bases). Per germline, CDR1 SGDLS and CDR2 YYNGEE. V was trimmed by 0 bases and J by 0 bases, leaving 10 bases between them. The CDR3 runs 15 residues. This chain's CDR3 is CASSVGGTNSYEQYF. In DNA form, the CDR3 reads TGTGCCAGCAGCGTAGGGGGCACCAACTCCTACGAGCAGTACTTC. Drawing the rest from reference TRBV9 and TRBJ2-7, the complete variable domain is DSGVTQTPKHLITATGQRVTLRCSPRSGDLSVYWYQQSLDQGLQFLIQYYNGEERAKGNILERFSAQQFPDLHSELNLSSLELGDSALYFCASSVGGTNSYEQYFGPGTRLTVT.

This sequence joins TRBV5-8 and TRBJ1-2, with 11 bases matching TRBD1. The germline V gene has CDR1 SGHTS and CDR2 YDEGEE. V trimming: 7 bases; J trimming: 2 bases; junction bases outside the gene matches: 7. The length of the CDR3 is 15 residues. The CDR3 nucleotides read TGTGCCAGCGTTCACCGGGACAGGGGGAACTATGGCTACACCTTC. It specifies CASVHRDRGNYGYTF.

The chain joins TRBV6-5 to TRBJ2-7; a possible D gene is TRBD2 (5 bases). Between the trimmed V and J ends, which lost 7 bases and 5 bases, there was a span of 15 bases. Per the germline V gene, CDR1 is MNHEY and CDR2 is SVGAGI. The CDR3 is 13 residues long. The CDR3, as DNA: TGTGCCAGCAATTCCGGGGTGGCCGACGAGCAGTACTTC. This gives the protein CASNSGVADEQYF.

The rearrangement joins TRBV5-6 to TRBJ2-7; D possibly corresponds to TRBD1 (6 bases). This CDR3 contains 13 residues. Germline V gene data show CDR1 as SGHDT and CDR2 as YYEEEE. V dropped 6 bases and J dropped 2 bases, with 12 bases sitting between them. The DNA of the CDR3 is TGTGCCAGCAACCTCAGGGGCCCCTACGAGCAGTACTTC. Translation gives CASNLRGPYEQYF.

The chain links TRBV2 to TRBJ2-5; D perhaps matches TRBD2 (6 bases). The J call may be in error: the DNA end matches TRBJ2-7 better. Germline V lookup: CDR1 SNHLY, CDR2 FYNNEI. This CDR3 has 12 amino acids. The chain's CDR3 is CASRRGGIEQYF. In DNA, the CDR3 is TGTGCCAGCAGACGAGGCGGGATCGAGCAGTACTTC.

This chain connects TRBV7-2 to TRBJ2-3; 11 positions match TRBD2. CDR1 and CDR2 (germline): SGHTA, FQGNSA. V shed 6 bases, J shed 0 bases, and the junction held 5 bases outside the gene matches. The CDR3 extends over 16 amino acids. The CDR3, as DNA: TGTGCCAGCAGGGGCTGGACTAGCGGGAGCACAGATACGCAGTATTTT. Protein product: CASRGWTSGSTDTQYF.

This sequence joins TRBV6-1 and TRBJ1-3; 9 bases are a match to TRBD1. The CDR3 spans 15 residues. V lost 4 bases and J lost 5; bases outside the gene matches: 6. The germline CDR1 and CDR2 sequences are MNHNS and SASEGT. The CDR3 DNA is TGTGCCAGCAGTGCCGGGACAGGGATAAGAAACACCATATATTTT. Its translation: CASSAGTGIRNTIYF.

The CDR3 DNA is TGTGCCAGCAGCTTTATCCGAGACAGGGTAAAAATTTACGAGCAGTACTTC. Its translation: CASSFIRDRVKIYEQYF. V usage is TRBV7-2 and J usage is TRBJ2-7; TRBD1 matches 7 bases. Germline CDR1 is SGHTA and CDR2 is FQGNSA. Trimming removed 3 bases from V and 4 bases from J; junction bases left unmatched: 15. CDR3 size: 17 residues.